One and the same sample provided the 19 T cell receptor beta chains below, sequenced in a study of CD8+ T cells in alopecia areata. In each case, RNA was isolated and then reverse transcribed into cDNA as the sequencing template. The assay was immunoSEQ multiplex PCR, and TCRdb's table has in-frame clones only and misses some. The profile shows about 200,000 clones, more than 55% of them singletons. Material for sequencing was CD8+ T cells sorted from blood. These receptors were collected from a human donor in good health.

The chain combines TRBV5-1 with TRBJ2-1, with D possibly being TRBD2 (6 bases). V lost 5 bases to trimming and J lost 7 bases, with 13 bases between them. Germline loops: CDR1 SGHRS, CDR2 YFSETQ. The CDR3 is made up of 13 amino acids. In nucleotides, the CDR3 is TGCGCCAGCAGTCGAGGGACTGAAAATGAGCAGTTCTTC. Its translation is CASSRGTENEQFF.

The V and J genes are TRBV2 and TRBJ2-7, with D possibly TRBD2 on 6 matching bases. V was pared by 3 bases and J by 4 bases, with 13 bases between. Germline V gives CDR1 SNHLY, CDR2 FYNNEI. The CDR3 is 14 amino acids. The CDR3 nucleotides read TGTGCCAGCAGTGATAGGGGCGCGGGGTACGAGCAGTACTTC. Its protein product is CASSDRGAGYEQYF.

This clone was seen a handful of times. This rearrangement joins TRBV7-4 to TRBJ2-1; D is perhaps TRBD2 (5 bases). Deletions cut 11 bases from V and 0 bases from J, with 17 bases between. Germline V gene sequence: CDR1 SGHVT, CDR2 SQSDAQ. The CDR3 is 15 residues long. The CDR3 DNA is TGTGCCGCCGTCGGCGGGTGCTGCTCCTACAATGAGCAGTTCTTC. Translated: CAAVGGCCSYNEQFF.

Turning to this clone: The sample holds other DNA sequences that translate to the same CDR3. The chain recombines TRBV5-6 with TRBJ2-7; D possibly matches TRBD1 or TRBD2 (5 bases each). Germline CDR1 is SGHDT and CDR2 is YYEEEE. The CDR3 runs to 12 residues. V was cut by 4 bases and J by 2 bases, with 7 bases left in between. Here the CDR3 DNA reads TGTGCCAGCAGCCGGGGACCCTACGAGCAGTACTTC. This sequence encodes CASSRGPYEQYF.

This chain uses TRBV5-6 with TRBJ1-1, with D perhaps TRBD1 (5 bases). The germline V gene encodes CDR1 SGHDT and CDR2 YYEEEE. The CDR3 extends over 14 amino acids. Trimming cost V 2 bases and J 2 bases, with 10 bases left between them. The CDR3 DNA reads as TGTGCCAGCAGCTTTGGGACGGACAACACTGAAGCTTTCTTT. This encodes CASSFGTDNTEAFF.

The chain carries TRBV2 and TRBJ1-3; the D is unclear. This CDR3 spans 13 amino acids. In germline, CDR1 is SNHLY, CDR2 FYNNEI. V lost 3 bases and J 4 bases, leaving 7 bases between the germline ends. CDR3 sequence: CASSDGGGNTIYF. Written as DNA, the CDR3 is TGTGCCAGCAGTGATGGTGGGGGAAACACCATATATTTT.

The genes are TRBV6-4 and TRBJ1-2; TRBD1 matches 7 bases. Germline-derived CDR1 and CDR2 are MRHNA and SNTAGT. The CDR3 length is 16 residues. Trimming at V came to 4 bases and at J to 7 bases, leaving 15 bases not matched to a gene. Here the CDR3 DNA reads TGTGCCAGCAGTGCGCCTCAAACAACAGGGGACCGTGGCTACACCTTC. Translated, it gives CASSAPQTTGDRGYTF.

This clone has a handful of counts. CDR3 residues: CASSQDRDTEAFF. The CDR3 region has the DNA TGCGCCAGCAGCCAAGATCGGGACACTGAAGCTTTCTTT. The genes are TRBV4-1 and TRBJ1-1; D not certain. The V end lost 0 bases, the J end lost 3 bases, and 5 bases lay between the germline ends. The CDR3 spans 13 residues. CDR1 is MGHRA and CDR2 is YSYEKL in the germline V gene.

The chain employs TRBV28 and TRBJ1-6; TRBD1 agrees at 11 bases. V gave up 6 bases and J gave up 9 bases; unmatched junction bases: 1. The CDR3 contains 13 residues. From germline, CDR1 is MDHEN and CDR2 SYDVKM. This CDR3 is CASSGTGGSPLHF. For the CDR3, the DNA is TGTGCCAGCAGCGGGACAGGGGGTTCACCCCTCCACTTT.

The rearrangement uses TRBV13 and TRBJ1-5, with D perhaps matching TRBD1 (5 bases). In germline, CDR1 is PRHDT, CDR2 FYEKMQ (reference sequence). This CDR3 is 14 amino acids long. Trimming left V 2 bases short and J 7 bases short, with 12 bases between. CDR3 in amino acids: CASSLYGGDQPQHF. Written as DNA, the CDR3 is TGTGCCAGCAGCTTATACGGGGGGGACCAGCCCCAGCATTTT.

The V and J genes are TRBV13 and TRBJ2-3; 7 positions match TRBD2. The CDR3 runs 16 residues. The J segment lost 6 bases and the V segment lost 7 bases, leaving 16 bases of the junction unmatched. In germline, CDR1 is PRHDT, CDR2 FYEKMQ (reference sequence). The CDR3 sequence is CASNYYSGSLTDTQYF. CDR3 in DNA: TGTGCCAGCAATTACTATAGCGGGTCCTTGACGGATACGCAGTATTTT.

The chain couples TRBV4-2 to TRBJ1-1; no firm D call. Trimming stripped 0 bases from V and 6 bases from J, with 8 bases between. Germline lookup yields CDR1 LGHNA and CDR2 YNFKEQ. The CDR3 loop spans 13 amino acids. CDR3 in DNA: TGTGCCAGCAGCCAAGAAAAGGGAGCTGAAGCTTTCTTT. Its protein product is CASSQEKGAEAFF.

Only a few counts were recorded for this clone. CDR3 sequence: CASSLSGGSNSPLHF. The CDR3 DNA sequence: TGTGCCAGCAGTTTATCGGGGGGGAGCAATTCACCCCTCCACTTT. This chain uses TRBV27 with TRBJ1-6; D is possibly TRBD1 (5 bases). From germline, CDR1 is MNHEY and CDR2 SMNVEV (reference sequence). V lost 0 bases to trimming and J lost 7 bases, with 10 bases between them. The CDR3 runs 15 residues.

The chain joins TRBV9 to TRBJ2-1, with TRBD1 identical over 8 bases. Germline CDR1 SGDLS, CDR2 YYNGEE. Unmatched junction bases numbered 4, after V lost 0 bases and J lost 5 bases. CDR3 length equals 15 residues. The CDR3 protein is CASSVARTGNNEQFF. The DNA of the CDR3 is TGTGCCAGCAGCGTAGCAAGGACAGGGAACAATGAGCAGTTCTTC.

This clone was found a few times. This chain joins TRBV19 and TRBJ2-3; the D is unclear. The CDR3 is 15 amino acids. Looked up from germline, CDR1 is LNHDA and CDR2 is SQIVND (reference sequence). Trimming removed 4 bases at V and 2 bases at J, with 13 bases between. In DNA form, the CDR3 reads TGTGCCAGTAGTACCGTTCCATGGATCACAGATACGCAGTATTTT. Translating gives CASSTVPWITDTQYF.

The chain has TRBV29-1 and TRBJ2-5; tentatively, D is TRBD2 (5 bases). V shed 4 bases and J shed 5 bases, with 11 bases lying between them. The CDR3 runs 12 residues. Germline CDR1 is SQVTM and CDR2 is ANQGSEA. The CDR3 protein is CSVVQSGETQYF. The CDR3 bases are TGCAGCGTTGTACAGTCGGGGGAGACCCAGTACTTC.

V gene TRBV5-1 combines with J gene TRBJ1-2; D perhaps matches TRBD1 (6 bases). The V and J ends lost 4 bases and 3 bases respectively, with 13 bases between them. The CDR3 covers 14 residues. Germline V lookup: CDR1 SGHRS, CDR2 YFSETQ. DNA for the CDR3: TGCGCCAGCAGCGGAATGGACAGCCACTATGGCTACACCTTC. Its translation: CASSGMDSHYGYTF.

This clone was seen a handful of times. The rearrangement links TRBV9 to TRBJ2-3; D perhaps matches TRBD2 (5 bases). In germline, CDR1 is SGDLS, CDR2 YYNGEE. The CDR3 contains 15 residues. V was trimmed by 0 bases and J by 6 bases, leaving 14 bases between them. CDR3 DNA sequence: TGTGCCAGCAGCGTAGCAGCGGCCACGGGGGATACGCAGTATTTT. Translating gives CASSVAAATGDTQYF.

CDR3 sequence (DNA): TGTGCCAGCGGCGGACACGGAACAGATACGCAGTATTTT. Protein sequence: CASGGHGTDTQYF. The chain uses TRBV6-5 and TRBJ2-3; possible D gene TRBD1, 5 bases. This CDR3 has 13 residues. CDR1 and CDR2 from the germline V gene are MNHEY and SVGAGI. The V end was cut by 8 bases, the J end by 3 bases, with 12 bases between.